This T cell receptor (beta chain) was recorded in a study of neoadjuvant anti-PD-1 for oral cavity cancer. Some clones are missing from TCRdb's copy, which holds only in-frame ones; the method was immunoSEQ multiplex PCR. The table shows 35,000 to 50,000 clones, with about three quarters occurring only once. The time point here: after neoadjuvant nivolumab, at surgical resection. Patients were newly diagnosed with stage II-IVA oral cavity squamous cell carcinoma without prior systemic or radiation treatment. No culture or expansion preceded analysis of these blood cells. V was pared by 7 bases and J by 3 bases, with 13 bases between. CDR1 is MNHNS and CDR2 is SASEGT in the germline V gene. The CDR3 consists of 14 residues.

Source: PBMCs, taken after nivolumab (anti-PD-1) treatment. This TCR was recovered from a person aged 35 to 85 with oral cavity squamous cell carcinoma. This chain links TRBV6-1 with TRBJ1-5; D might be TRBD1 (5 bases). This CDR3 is CASKEGQLNQPQHF. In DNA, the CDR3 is TGTGCCAGCAAGGAGGGGCAGCTCAATCAGCCCCAGCATTTT.